Detailed here is one T cell receptor (beta chain). As yet, its antigen is unknown. Sequencing used immunoSEQ multiplex PCR; TCRdb keeps in-frame clones, though not all of them. The table shows approximately 12,000 clones, with 77% occurring only once. V lost 2 bases and J 0 bases, leaving 8 bases between the germline ends. The CDR3 has 16 residues. From germline, CDR1 is ENHRY and CDR2 SYGVKD. This sample was included in a study of chemoradiotherapy in HPV16-positive cancers. Whole-study results and caveats: Non-HPV-specific T cells did not expand in tumors during treatment, whereas candidate HPV-specific clones and E7-related motifs did.

V usage is TRBV10-3 and J usage is TRBJ1-6; D is ambiguous. This material was obtained from a patient who underwent chemoradiotherapy. The receptor's source is a human donor with HPV-associated anogenital cancer. The CDR3: CAISEASSSYNSPLHF. CDR3 bases: TGTGCCATCAGTGAGGCGTCCAGCTCCTATAATTCACCCCTCCACTTT.